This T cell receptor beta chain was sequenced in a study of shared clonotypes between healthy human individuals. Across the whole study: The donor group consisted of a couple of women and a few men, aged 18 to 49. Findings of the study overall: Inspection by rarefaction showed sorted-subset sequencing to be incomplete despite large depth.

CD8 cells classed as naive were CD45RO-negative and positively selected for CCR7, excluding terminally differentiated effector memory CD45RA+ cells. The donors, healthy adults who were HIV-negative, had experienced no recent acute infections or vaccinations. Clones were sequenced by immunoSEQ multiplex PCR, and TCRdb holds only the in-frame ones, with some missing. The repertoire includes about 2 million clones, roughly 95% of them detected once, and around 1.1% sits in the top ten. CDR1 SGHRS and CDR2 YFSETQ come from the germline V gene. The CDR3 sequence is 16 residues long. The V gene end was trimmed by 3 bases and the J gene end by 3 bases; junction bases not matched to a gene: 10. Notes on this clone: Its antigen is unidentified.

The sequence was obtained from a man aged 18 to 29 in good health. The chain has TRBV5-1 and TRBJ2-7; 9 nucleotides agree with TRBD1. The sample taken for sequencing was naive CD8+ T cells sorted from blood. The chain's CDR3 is CASSSHPGTGHYEQYF. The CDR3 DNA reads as TGCGCCAGCAGCTCTCATCCCGGGACAGGGCACTACGAGCAGTACTTC.